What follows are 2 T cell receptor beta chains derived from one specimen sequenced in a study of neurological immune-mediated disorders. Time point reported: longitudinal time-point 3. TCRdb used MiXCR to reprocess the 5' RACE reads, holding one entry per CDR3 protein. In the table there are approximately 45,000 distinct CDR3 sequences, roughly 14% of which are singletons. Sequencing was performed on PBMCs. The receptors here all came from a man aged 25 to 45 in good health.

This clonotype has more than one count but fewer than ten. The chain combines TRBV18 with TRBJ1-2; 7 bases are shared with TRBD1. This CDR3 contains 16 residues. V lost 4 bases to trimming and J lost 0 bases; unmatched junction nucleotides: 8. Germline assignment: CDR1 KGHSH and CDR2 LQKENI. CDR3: CASSLRTGSANYGYTF. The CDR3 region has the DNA TGTGCCAGCTCACTTCGGACAGGCTCAGCTAACTATGGCTACACCTTC.

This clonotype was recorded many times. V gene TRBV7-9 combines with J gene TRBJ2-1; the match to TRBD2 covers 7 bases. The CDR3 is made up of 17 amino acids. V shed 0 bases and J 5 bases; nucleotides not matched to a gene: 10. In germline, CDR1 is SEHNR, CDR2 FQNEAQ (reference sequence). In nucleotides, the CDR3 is TGTGCCAGCAGCTTAGCCCCTAGCGGAACCGAAAACAATGAGCAGTTCTTC. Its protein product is CASSLAPSGTENNEQFF. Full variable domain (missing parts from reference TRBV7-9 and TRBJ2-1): DTGVSQNPRHKITKRGQNVTFRCDPISEHNRLYWYRQTLGQGPEFLTYFQNEAQLEKSRLLSDRFSAERPKGSFSTLEIQRTEQGDSAMYLCASSLAPSGTENNEQFFGPGTRLTVL.